The 30 T cell receptor beta chains given below trace back to one sample, sequenced in a study of blood T cell repertoires in COVID-19. TCRdb's table, derived via immunoSEQ multiplex PCR, lists solely in-frame clones and lacks some. Of about 99,000 clones in the sample, 91% were seen once. Sequencing was performed on peripheral blood. These receptors were taken from a human donor in a cohort sampled during active COVID-19.

The chain joins TRBV30 to TRBJ1-2; 7 bases are a match to TRBD1. Germline lookup yields CDR1 GTSNPN and CDR2 SVGIG (reference sequence). CDR3 length: 15 residues. J gave up 4 bases and V 1 base, and 9 bases lay outside the gene matches. The DNA for the CDR3 is TGTGCCTGGAGTGCGATGGGGACAGCTCCCTATGGCTACACCTTC. Its translation: CAWSAMGTAPYGYTF.

This clone was observed once. V is TRBV7-9 and J is TRBJ1-3, with 7 bases matching TRBD1. Germline assignment: CDR1 SEHNR and CDR2 FQNEAQ (reference sequence). The CDR3 is 16 residues long. J lost 4 bases, V lost 5 bases, and 11 bases had no gene match. CDR3 sequence reads: CASSPHSGTDGNTIYF. CDR3 in DNA: TGTGCCAGCAGCCCCCACTCCGGGACAGACGGAAACACCATATATTTT. Full variable domain (missing parts from reference TRBV7-9 and TRBJ1-3): DTGVSQNPRHKITKRGQNVTFRCDPISEHNRLYWYRQTLGQGPEFLTYFQNEAQLEKSRLLSDRFSAERPKGSFSTLEIQRTEQGDSAMYLCASSPHSGTDGNTIYFGEGSWLTVV.

J is TRBJ1-1 and V is TRBV7-3, with TRBD1 as a possible D gene (6 bases). Trimming removed 2 bases from V and 7 bases from J, with 8 bases in between. Germline CDR1 SGHTA, CDR2 FQGTGA. The CDR3 totals 12 residues. In DNA form, the CDR3 reads TGTGCCAGCAGCTTATCACAGGGTGAAGCTTTCTTT. It specifies CASSLSQGEAFF.

The chain uses TRBV6-1 and TRBJ2-3; perhaps TRBD1 as D (6 bases). Deletions cut 2 bases from V and 1 base from J, with 13 bases between. This CDR3 has 16 residues. Per germline, CDR1 MNHNS and CDR2 SASEGT. CDR3 sequence reads: CASSEIGGRGTDTQYF. The DNA for the CDR3 is TGTGCCAGCAGTGAAATTGGGGGCAGGGGCACAGATACGCAGTATTTT.

The chain has TRBV28 and TRBJ2-7, with 8 bases matching TRBD1. The germline V gene encodes CDR1 MDHEN and CDR2 SYDVKM. Unmatched junction bases numbered 6, after V lost 6 bases and J lost 2 bases. The CDR3 sequence is 14 residues long. The CDR3 is CASRGTGGAYEQYF. In DNA, the CDR3 is TGTGCCAGCAGAGGGACAGGAGGAGCCTACGAGCAGTACTTC. Supplemented by reference TRBV28 and TRBJ2-7, the full variable domain reads DVKVTQSSRYLVKRTGEKVFLECVQDMDHENMFWYRQDPGLGLRLIYFSYDVKMKEKGDIPEGYSVSREKKERFSLILESASTNQTSMYLCASRGTGGAYEQYFGPGTRLTVT.

The V gene is TRBV11-2, the J gene TRBJ2-3; TRBD2 is a possible D gene (7 bases). The CDR3 extends over 16 amino acids. Trimming removed 1 base at V and 3 bases at J, with 14 bases between. The germline gives CDR1 SGHAT, CDR2 FQNNGV. The DNA for the CDR3 is TGTGCCAGCAGCTTAGTTGGGGGGGGCTGGACAGATACGCAGTATTTT. Translation gives CASSLVGGGWTDTQYF.

This CDR3 reads CASSVAVASEQFF. The CDR3 DNA follows: TGTGCCAGCAGCGTAGCGGTAGCGAGTGAGCAGTTCTTC. The V gene is TRBV9, the J gene TRBJ2-1, with D possibly being TRBD2 (5 bases). V was clipped by 0 bases and J by 9 bases, with 10 bases between them. CDR1 and CDR2 from the germline V gene are SGDLS and YYNGEE. The CDR3 has 13 residues.

The chain employs TRBV7-6 and TRBJ2-7; 13 nucleotides match TRBD2. Germline V gives CDR1 SGHVS, CDR2 FNYEAQ. There are 17 residues in the CDR3. The ends lost 5 bases at V and 5 bases at J; junction bases unmatched: 12. The CDR3 nucleotides read TGTGCCAGCAGCCCCATGCCTGGACTAGCGGGAGCCCACGAGCAGTACTTC. It yields the protein CASSPMPGLAGAHEQYF.

The chain combines TRBV19 with TRBJ1-1, with 7 positions matching TRBD1. The J segment lost 1 base and the V segment lost 5 bases, leaving 7 bases of the junction unmatched. The CDR3 runs 15 residues. The germline V gene has CDR1 LNHDA and CDR2 SQIVND (reference sequence). CDR3 amino acids: CASSVETGQNTEAFF. The CDR3 bases are TGTGCCAGTAGTGTGGAGACAGGGCAGAACACTGAAGCTTTCTTT.

The chain joins TRBV18 to TRBJ2-5, with 11 bases identical to TRBD1. This CDR3 comprises 16 residues. V shed 0 bases and J 3 bases; nucleotides not matched to a gene: 3. CDR1 and CDR2 from the germline V gene are KGHSH and LQKENI. The CDR3 DNA reads TGTGCCAGCTCACCACCGGGACAGGGGGTTGAAGAGACCCAGTACTTC. This translates into CASSPPGQGVEETQYF.

This clone occurred a few times. This sequence joins TRBV4-3 and TRBJ1-1, with 7 nucleotides matching TRBD1. Germline trimming cut 4 bases from V and 0 bases from J; bases unmatched to any gene: 8. Per the germline V gene, CDR1 is LGHNA and CDR2 is YSLEER. The CDR3 is made up of 16 amino acids. The CDR3 coding sequence is TGCGCCAGCAGCCGAAGCCGGGACAGAATGAACACTGAAGCTTTCTTT. This codes for CASSRSRDRMNTEAFF.

The chain couples TRBV7-9 to TRBJ1-2; TRBD1 might be the D (6 bases). This CDR3 comprises 14 residues. Looked up from germline, CDR1 is SEHNR and CDR2 is FQNEAQ (reference sequence). V shed 4 bases and J shed 5 bases, with 14 bases lying between them. DNA of the CDR3: TGTGCCAGCAGCTCCGGGGAGAGGGGGTATGGCTACACCTTC. It yields the protein CASSSGERGYGYTF. Looking up the rest from reference TRBV7-9 and TRBJ1-2 gives the full variable domain: DTGVSQNPRHKITKRGQNVTFRCDPISEHNRLYWYRQTLGQGPEFLTYFQNEAQLEKSRLLSDRFSAERPKGSFSTLEIQRTEQGDSAMYLCASSSGERGYGYTFGSGTRLTVV.

A few counts support this clone. The rearrangement uses TRBV7-9 and TRBJ1-6, with TRBD1 matching 8 bases. This CDR3 is 13 amino acids long. Germline loops: CDR1 SEHNR, CDR2 FQNEAQ (reference sequence). V trimming: 6 bases; J trimming: 10 bases; junction bases outside the gene matches: 5. This CDR3 is CASRETGDSPLHF. The CDR3 region has the DNA TGTGCCAGCAGAGAGACAGGGGACTCACCCCTCCACTTT.

Only a few counts were recorded for this clone. The chain has TRBV27 and TRBJ2-3; tentatively, D is TRBD1 (5 bases). Trimming removed 2 bases from V and 2 bases from J, with 14 bases in between. The germline CDR1 and CDR2 sequences are MNHEY and SMNVEV (reference sequence). This CDR3 contains 16 residues. CDR3 in amino acids: CASSLRGPRSTDTQYF. Written as DNA, the CDR3 is TGTGCCAGCAGTTTAAGGGGCCCTAGATCCACAGATACGCAGTATTTT.

The rearrangement links TRBV5-8 to TRBJ2-7; TRBD2 aligns across 14 bases. The CDR3 spans 15 residues. With V trimmed by 7 bases and J by 2 bases, 5 bases remained unmatched. Germline assignment: CDR1 SGHTS and CDR2 YDEGEE. CDR3 sequence reads: CASDATSGRAYEQYF. The CDR3, as DNA: TGTGCCAGCGATGCGACTAGCGGGAGGGCCTACGAGCAGTACTTC.

The CDR3 sequence is CASSVGQFGTDTQYF. The CDR3 DNA is TGTGCCAGCAGCGTAGGACAGTTTGGCACAGATACGCAGTATTTT. The chain links TRBV9 to TRBJ2-3; D is perhaps TRBD1 (5 bases). With 0 bases removed from V and 1 base from J, the gap between germline ends came to 9 bases. The CDR3 has 15 amino acids. Germline CDR1 reads SGDLS; CDR2 reads YYNGEE.

Turning to this clone: Additional DNA sequences in this sample encode the identical CDR3. The chain uses TRBV4-3 and TRBJ2-1; 15 nucleotides match TRBD2. Trimming removed 3 bases from V and 5 bases from J; junction bases left unmatched: 2. Germline V lookup: CDR1 LGHNA, CDR2 YSLEER. CDR3 length equals 16 residues. The CDR3 here is CASSQGLAGGNNEQFF. The CDR3 DNA sequence: TGCGCCAGCAGCCAGGGACTAGCGGGAGGAAACAATGAGCAGTTCTTC.

The chain couples TRBV19 to TRBJ2-7; TRBD2 is a possible D gene (6 bases). The CDR3 runs to 14 residues. V lost 1 base and J lost 0, with 7 bases in between. The germline CDR1 and CDR2 sequences are LNHDA and SQIVND (reference sequence). The CDR3, as DNA: TGTGCCAGTAGTATAGCGGGAGCCTCCTACGAGCAGTACTTC. Its translation is CASSIAGASYEQYF. The whole variable domain, filled in from reference TRBV19 and TRBJ2-7, reads DGGITQSPKYLFRKEGQNVTLSCEQNLNHDAMYWYRQDPGQGLRLIYYSQIVNDFQKGDIAEGYSVSREKKESFPLTVTSAQKNPTAFYLCASSIAGASYEQYFGPGTRLTVT.

The chain recombines TRBV10-2 with TRBJ2-7, with TRBD2 matching 7 bases. J was trimmed by 3 bases and V by 6 bases; bases with no gene match: 8. CDR1 WSHSY and CDR2 SAAADI come from the germline V gene. The CDR3 length is 14 residues. The CDR3 nucleotides read TGCGCCAGCAGCCGGGGGGAGTCAGGCTACGAGCAGTACTTC. This translates into CASSRGESGYEQYF.

This clone was observed a single time. V is TRBV3-1 (or the pseudogene TRBV3-2) and J is TRBJ1-4; tentatively, D is TRBD1 (5 bases). V lost 4 bases and J 6 bases, leaving 12 bases between the germline ends. Germline-derived CDR1 and CDR2 are LGHDT and YNNKEL (reference sequence). The CDR3 has 14 amino acids. CDR3 region: CASSPRGKYEKLFF. The CDR3, as DNA: TGTGCCAGCAGCCCACGGGGGAAATATGAAAAACTGTTTTTT.

The chain joins TRBV24-1 to TRBJ2-3; TRBD2 agrees at 9 bases. The CDR3 length is 16 residues. Germline V CDR1 and CDR2: KGHDR, SFDVKD. V dropped 5 bases and J dropped 2; count of bases not matched to a gene: 7. CDR3 sequence (DNA): TGTGCCACCAGTGGAACCCCGGGACTAGCCACAGATACGCAGTATTTT. It codes for CATSGTPGLATDTQYF.

The chain joins TRBV4-2 to TRBJ2-7; 8 nucleotides line up with TRBD1. The ends lost 0 bases at V and 9 bases at J; junction bases unmatched: 13. Germline-derived CDR1 and CDR2 are LGHNA and YNFKEQ. This CDR3 has 16 residues. The CDR3 sequence: CASSQDKPTGASRQYF. CDR3 DNA: TGTGCCAGCAGCCAAGATAAGCCGACAGGGGCGAGCAGGCAGTACTTC.

Here the CDR3 DNA reads TGTGCCAGCAGTTATGGGACAGGGAACGAAAAACTGTTTTTT. This codes for CASSYGTGNEKLFF. The V call is TRBV7-9, the J call TRBJ1-4, with 9 bases fitting TRBD1. Germline V lookup: CDR1 SEHNR, CDR2 FQNEAQ (reference sequence). CDR3 size: 14 residues. Trimming at V came to 6 bases and at J to 8 bases, leaving 7 bases not matched to a gene.

The V and J genes are TRBV7-2 and TRBJ2-3; TRBD2 matches at 8 bases. J gave up 3 bases and V 1 base, and 9 bases lay outside the gene matches. CDR1 is SGHTA, CDR2 FQGNSA, per germline. The CDR3 sequence is 17 residues long. In DNA, the CDR3 is TGTGCCAGCAGCTTAGGGGCCCCGGGACTAGGAACAGATACGCAGTATTTT. Its protein is CASSLGAPGLGTDTQYF.

This chain joins TRBV3-1 (or the pseudogene TRBV3-2) and TRBJ2-5, with 9 bases aligning to TRBD2. Trimming removed 5 bases from V and 5 bases from J; junction bases left unmatched: 12. Germline loops: CDR1 LGHDT, CDR2 YNNKEL (reference sequence). The CDR3 loop spans 16 amino acids. CDR3 coding DNA: TGTGCCAGCAGCTCCCACCTTAGCGGGGGTGCCGAGACCCAGTACTTC. This translates into CASSSHLSGGAETQYF.

This clone was detected only once. The V gene is TRBV7-3, the J gene TRBJ2-2, with unresolved D. CDR3 length: 15 amino acids. Germline CDR1 and CDR2: SGHTA and FQGTGA. V dropped 4 bases and J dropped 4 bases, with 13 bases sitting between them. CDR3 DNA sequence: TGTGCCAGCAGCTCCGCAGCCTCGGGCACCGGGGAGCTGTTTTTT. This encodes CASSSAASGTGELFF. The full variable domain, completed using reference TRBV7-3 and TRBJ2-2, is GAGVSQTPSNKVTEKGKYVELRCDPISGHTALYWYRQSLGQGPEFLIYFQGTGAADDSGLPNDRFFAVRPEGSVSTLKIQRTERGDSAVYLCASSSAASGTGELFFGEGSRLTVL.

V and J are TRBV7-3 and TRBJ2-1; TRBD2 matches 10 bases. This CDR3 has 16 residues. Unmatched junction bases numbered 7, after V lost 6 bases and J lost 2 bases. Germline CDR1 and CDR2: SGHTA and FQGTGA. The CDR3 nucleotides read TGTGCCAGCAGACCAGAGAGCGGGGGGGCCTACAATGAGCAGTTCTTC. Its translation: CASRPESGGAYNEQFF.

The V call is TRBV7-9, the J call TRBJ1-2; D remains ambiguous. This CDR3 region has 15 residues. The germline V gene has CDR1 SEHNR and CDR2 FQNEAQ (reference sequence). V was pared by 2 bases and J by 13 bases, with 23 bases between. The CDR3 region has the DNA TGTGCCAGCAGCTTATCGAATTCAGGTTTACCTCTGCGCACCTTC. Its protein is CASSLSNSGLPLRTF.

The chain has TRBV5-4 and TRBJ2-2; D is perhaps TRBD2 (6 bases). Per germline, CDR1 SGHNT and CDR2 YYREEE (reference sequence). This CDR3 has 15 amino acids. V lost 2 bases and J 5 bases, leaving 13 bases between the germline ends. In DNA, the CDR3 is TGTGCCAGCAGCTTTGGAGAAGGGAGGACCGGGGAGCTGTTTTTT. Protein sequence: CASSFGEGRTGELFF.

A single count supports this clone. V and J are TRBV28 and TRBJ1-1; weak D call: TRBD1 (5 bases). CDR3 size: 14 residues. Trimming left V 2 bases short and J 4 bases short, with 11 bases between. Per germline, CDR1 MDHEN and CDR2 SYDVKM. The CDR3 bases are TGTGCCAGCAGTTTAGGCAGGGCGTTCACTGAAGCTTTCTTT. Its protein is CASSLGRAFTEAFF.